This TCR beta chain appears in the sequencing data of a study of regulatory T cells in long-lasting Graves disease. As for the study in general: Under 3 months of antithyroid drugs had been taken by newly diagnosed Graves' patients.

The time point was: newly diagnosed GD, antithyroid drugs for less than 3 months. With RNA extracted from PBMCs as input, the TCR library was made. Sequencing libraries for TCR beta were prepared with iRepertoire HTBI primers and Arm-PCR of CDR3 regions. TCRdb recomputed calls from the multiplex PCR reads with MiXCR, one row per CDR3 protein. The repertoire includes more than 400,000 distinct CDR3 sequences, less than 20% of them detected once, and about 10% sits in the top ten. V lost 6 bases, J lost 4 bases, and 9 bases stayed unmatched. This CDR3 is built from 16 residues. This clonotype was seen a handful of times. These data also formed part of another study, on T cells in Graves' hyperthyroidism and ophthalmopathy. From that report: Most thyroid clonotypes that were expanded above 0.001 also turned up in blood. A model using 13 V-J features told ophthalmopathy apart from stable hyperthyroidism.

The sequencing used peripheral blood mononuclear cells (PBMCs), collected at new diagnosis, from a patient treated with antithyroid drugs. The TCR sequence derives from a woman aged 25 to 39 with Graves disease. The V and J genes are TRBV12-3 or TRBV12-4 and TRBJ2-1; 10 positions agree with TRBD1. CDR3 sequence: CASRWTGQGCYNEQFF. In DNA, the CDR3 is TGTGCCAGCAGGTGGACGGGACAGGGGTGTTACAATGAGCAGTTCTTC.